The 11 T cell receptor beta chains given below trace back to one sample, sequenced in a study of T cell clonotyping in hematopoietic cell transplantation. Profiling relied on immunoSEQ multiplex PCR, and the TCRdb table lists in-frame clones only, not all of them. The sample has several thousand clones; 65% to 85% are singletons. Stated time point: recipient sample about 28 days before transplant, after cytoreduction. This specimen consisted of peripheral blood mononuclear cells, obtained before stem cell transplant. These receptors were taken from a man in his sixties with acute myeloid leukemia. Some clones in this sample may be carry-over from other donors' samples.

A few counts support this clone. The genes are TRBV27 and TRBJ2-7, with 7 bases lining up with TRBD1. V lost 2 bases and J lost 0; bases outside the gene matches: 16. Germline V CDR1 and CDR2: MNHEY, SMNVEV (reference sequence). The CDR3 runs to 19 residues. The CDR3 DNA reads TGTGCCAGCAGTTTAAGCCCTCCAACCCCGGGACAGTTCTCCTACGAGCAGTACTTC. Translating it yields CASSLSPPTPGQFSYEQYF.

The V call is TRBV11-2, the J call TRBJ1-2; D uncertain. The CDR3 spans 14 residues. V was cut by 5 bases and J by 2 bases, with 12 bases left in between. Germline-derived CDR1 and CDR2 are SGHAT and FQNNGV. The CDR3 DNA follows: TGTGCCAGCAGCCCCCGGACCATGAACTATGGCTACACCTTC. As protein: CASSPRTMNYGYTF.

The V gene is TRBV7-9, the J gene TRBJ1-1; D is ambiguous. Germline V gives CDR1 SEHNR, CDR2 FQNEAQ (reference sequence). Trimming stripped 3 bases from V and 4 bases from J, with 12 bases between. The CDR3 is made up of 14 amino acids. CDR3 residues: CASSFKVGSTEAFF. DNA for the CDR3: TGTGCCAGCAGCTTTAAGGTGGGGAGCACTGAAGCTTTCTTT. Together with reference TRBV7-9 and TRBJ1-1, the CDR3 gives the full variable domain: DTGVSQNPRHKITKRGQNVTFRCDPISEHNRLYWYRQTLGQGPEFLTYFQNEAQLEKSRLLSDRFSAERPKGSFSTLEIQRTEQGDSAMYLCASSFKVGSTEAFFGQGTRLTVV.

This clone was seen once. This sequence joins TRBV6-5 and TRBJ1-2; D may be TRBD1 (6 bases). Trimming shortened V by 0 bases and J by 2 bases, and 10 bases separated the two germline ends. The CDR3 runs to 15 residues. Germline CDR1 MNHEY, CDR2 SVGAGI. The CDR3 DNA reads as TGTGCCAGCAGTTACTCGGTCACAGGGAACTATGGCTACACCTTC. It codes for CASSYSVTGNYGYTF.

The rearrangement links TRBV5-1 to TRBJ1-1; D unclear. The CDR3 covers 13 residues. Germline CDR1 and CDR2: SGHRS and YFSETQ. Trimming pared 0 bases from V and 4 bases from J, leaving 7 bases between. For the CDR3, the DNA is TGCGCCAGCAGCTTGGGGTTCAGCACTGAAGCTTTCTTT. This sequence encodes CASSLGFSTEAFF.

The chain joins TRBV10-2 to TRBJ1-1; D might be TRBD1 (5 bases). This CDR3 has 16 amino acids. Germline CDR1 reads WSHSY; CDR2 reads SAAADI. Trimming pared 5 bases from V and 1 base from J, leaving 17 bases between. CDR3 bases: TGCGCCAGCAGTCCGGCCCCGGGGACGGAGAACACTGAAGCTTTCTTT. The encoded protein is CASSPAPGTENTEAFF.

This chain joins TRBV9 and TRBJ2-1; TRBD2 aligns across 13 bases. This CDR3 spans 14 amino acids. Germline CDR1 and CDR2: SGDLS and YYNGEE. Losses at the gene ends were 3 bases for V and 9 bases for J; bases not matched to a gene: 3. The CDR3: CASSGTSGRFEQFF. In DNA form, the CDR3 reads TGTGCCAGCAGCGGGACTAGCGGGAGATTTGAGCAGTTCTTC.

The J gene is TRBJ1-5, the V gene TRBV30; 11 nucleotides match TRBD1. The CDR3 spans 14 residues. Trimming removed 5 bases from V and 6 bases from J; junction bases left unmatched: 6. Germline V gene data show CDR1 as GTSNPN and CDR2 as SVGIG (reference sequence). The CDR3 coding sequence is TGTGCCTGGGGACAGGGGGCATCGAGTCAGCCCCAGCATTTT. This translates into CAWGQGASSQPQHF.

The V gene is TRBV5-1, the J gene TRBJ2-3; D might be TRBD2 (9 bases). With 5 bases removed from V and 3 bases from J, the gap between germline ends came to 25 bases. The length of the CDR3 is 18 residues. In germline, CDR1 is SGHRS, CDR2 YFSETQ. CDR3 bases: TGCGCCAGCAGTTCCTCAGGGGGCGCGGGACTAGCAACAGATACGCAGTATTTT. This gives the protein CASSSSGGAGLATDTQYF.

The CDR3 bases are TGTGCCAGCTCACCACGAGGGACGAGAGGGGATAATTCACCCCTCCACTTT. Residues: CASSPRGTRGDNSPLHF. This chain connects TRBV18 to TRBJ1-6, with D perhaps matching TRBD1 (5 bases). From germline, CDR1 is KGHSH and CDR2 LQKENI. This CDR3 region has 17 residues. Trimming took 1 base from V and 5 from J, leaving 15 bases between them.

In its sample, this clone was seen a few times. V gene TRBV6-1 combines with J gene TRBJ1-5; D is uncertain. The CDR3 totals 13 residues. CDR1 and CDR2 (germline): MNHNS, SASEGT. Deletions cut 4 bases from V and 5 bases from J, with 9 bases between. The CDR3 spells CASSALQDQPQHF. The CDR3 coding sequence is TGTGCCAGCAGTGCACTTCAGGATCAGCCCCAGCATTTT.